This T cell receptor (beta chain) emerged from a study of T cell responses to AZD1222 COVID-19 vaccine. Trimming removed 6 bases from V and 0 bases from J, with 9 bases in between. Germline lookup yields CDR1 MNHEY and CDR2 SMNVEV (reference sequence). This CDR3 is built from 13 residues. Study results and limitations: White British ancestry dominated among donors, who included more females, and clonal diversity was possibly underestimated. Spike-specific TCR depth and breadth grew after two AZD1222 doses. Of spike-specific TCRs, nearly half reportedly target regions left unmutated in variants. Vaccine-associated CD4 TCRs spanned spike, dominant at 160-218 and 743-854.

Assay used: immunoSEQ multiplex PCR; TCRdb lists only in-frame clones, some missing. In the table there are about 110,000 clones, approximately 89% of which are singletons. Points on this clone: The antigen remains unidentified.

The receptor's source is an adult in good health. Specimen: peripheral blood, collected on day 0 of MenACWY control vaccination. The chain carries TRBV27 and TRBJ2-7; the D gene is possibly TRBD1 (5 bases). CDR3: CASRIQDSYEQYF. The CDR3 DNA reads TGTGCCAGCAGGATACAGGACTCCTACGAGCAGTACTTC.